At least ten counts were recorded for the clone carrying this T cell receptor (beta chain). Its target is unknown. Both iRepertoire HTBI primers and Arm-PCR of CDR3 regions were used to build the TCR beta libraries. A single record per CDR3 protein comes from TCRdb applying MiXCR to the multiplex PCR reads. The data hold 300,000 to 350,000 distinct CDR3 sequences, with less than 20% observed a single time. The data were taken from a study of regulatory T cells in long-lasting Graves disease. Study information: Over 5 years of antithyroid drugs with positive TSH receptor antibodies was taken to mean persistent Graves' disease. Study-wide results and limits: Small sample size may have lowered accuracy.

The time point here: persistent/refractory GD, antithyroid drugs over 5 years with positive TRAb. The authors made the TCR library using RNA they extracted from PBMCs. Germline CDR1 reads LGHDT; CDR2 reads YNNKEL (reference sequence). The CDR3 sequence is 16 residues long. The V gene lost 3 bases and the J gene lost 3 bases, with 17 bases spanning the gap. The sequence came from a female donor with Graves disease. The starting material was peripheral blood mononuclear cells (PBMCs), obtained when the disease was refractory, from a patient treated with antithyroid drugs. The rearrangement links TRBV3-1 to TRBJ1-1; D might be TRBD1 (5 bases). The CDR3 is CASSQSGTPGYTEAFF. The CDR3 region has the DNA TGTGCCAGCAGCCAGTCCGGGACGCCCGGGTACACTGAAGCTTTCTTT.